A selection of T cell receptor beta chains follows, all from one sample in a study of T cell responses to AZD1222 COVID-19 vaccine. Profiled with immunoSEQ multiplex PCR; TCRdb holds only in-frame clones, not every one. The sample lists roughly 150,000 clones; around 91% were seen once. The material sequenced was peripheral blood, taken on day 0 of AZD1222 vaccination. These TCRs come from an adult in good health. Both conserved end residues are part of each CDR3. Fields, in order: clone size, J gene, V gene, D gene, CDR3 DNA, CDR3 protein. The D gene is left open where the match is weak. The listing skips clone size in some rows; elsewhere it reads once, few, many or a size class.

few TRBJ1-5 TRBV30 . TGTGCCTGGAGCCACGACAATGGGGGGGGTCAGCCCCAGCATTTT CAWSHDNGGGQPQHF
. TRBJ2-7 TRBV24-1 TRBD1 TGTGCCACCGGGACAGGGGTCTACGAGCAGTACTTC CATGTGVYEQYF
once TRBJ1-1 TRBV7-9 . TGTGCCAGCAGCTTAGCGCTGGGACGAGACACTGAAGCTTTCTTT CASSLALGRDTEAFF
. TRBJ2-1 TRBV4-1 TRBD2 TGCGCCAGCAGCCAATCGGCTAGCGGTTACAATGAGCAGTTCTTC CASSQSASGYNEQFF
. TRBJ2-5 TRBV29-1 TRBD2 TGCAGCGTTCCTCTTCAAGCGGGGGGGCCAGAGACCCAGTACTTC CSVPLQAGGPETQYF
few TRBJ1-6 TRBV10-3 . TGTGCCATGTCAGGGTCTAATAATTCACCCCTCCACTTT CAMSGSNNSPLHF
. TRBJ2-5 TRBV19 TRBD1 TGTGCCAGTCGAAGAACCGGGACAGCCCCTGCGGAGACCCAGTACTTC CASRRTGTAPAETQYF
. TRBJ1-1 TRBV19 . TGTGCCAGTTCTGATCGCGGCAGGGGATACACTGAAGCTTTCTTT CASSDRGRGYTEAFF
. TRBJ1-2 TRBV6-5 TRBD1 TGTGCCAGCCGCGTAACAGGGGGTGATGGCTACACCTTC CASRVTGGDGYTF
. TRBJ1-4 TRBV2 TRBD1 TGTGCCAGCAGAGGTGCAGGGGGCGGGAAACTGTTTTTT CASRGAGGGKLFF
. TRBJ2-4 TRBV5-1 TRBD2 TGCGCCAGCAGCTTGGCCCCAGCGGGGTTAGCCAAAAACATTCAGTACTTC CASSLAPAGLAKNIQYF
. TRBJ1-3 TRBV9 TRBD1 TGTGCCAGCAGCCAAAGACAGGGGGCTGGAAACACCATATATTTT CASSQRQGAGNTIYF
. TRBJ2-1 TRBV9 TRBD1 TGTGCCAGCAGCATCGGGACAGGGGGCTACAATGAGCAGTTCTTC CASSIGTGGYNEQFF
. TRBJ2-1 TRBV7-3 . TGTGCCAGCAGCACAACAGGGGACTCCAGCAATGAGCAGTTCTTC CASSTTGDSSNEQFF
few TRBJ1-6 TRBV18 . TGTGCCAGCTCACCACAGGGGTCTAATTCACCCCTCCACTTT CASSPQGSNSPLHF
. TRBJ2-4 TRBV5-1 . TGCGCCAGCAGCTTGTCGGATCCCTCCCTAGCCAAAAACATTCAGTACTTC CASSLSDPSLAKNIQYF
. TRBJ1-4 TRBV6-2/TRBV6-3 . TGTGCCAGCAGTTCCCCGGCCGTTAATGAAAAACTGTTTTTT CASSSPAVNEKLFF
. TRBJ2-3 TRBV27 TRBD2 TGTGCCAGCAGTTTGCTCGTGGGGGGGACCGGAGATACGCAGTATTTT CASSLLVGGTGDTQYF
few TRBJ2-1 TRBV3-1/TRBV3-2 . TGTGCCAGCAGCTACCTACAGGGAGAGCAGTTCTTC CASSYLQGEQFF
. TRBJ1-1 TRBV2 . TGTGCCAGCAGTGGTGTAAGTTCCTTGAACACTGAAGCTTTCTTT CASSGVSSLNTEAFF
. TRBJ2-1 TRBV27 TRBD2 TGTGCCAGCAAGCATGGGACTAGCGGAGAGAATGAGCAGTTCTTC CASKHGTSGENEQFF
. TRBJ1-2 TRBV3-1/TRBV3-2 . TGTGCCAGCGCGGGGTCCAACTATGGCTACACCTTC CASAGSNYGYTF
once TRBJ2-2 TRBV5-1 TRBD2 TGCGCCAGCAGCTTGGCTCGGCGGGGGGTCCCTACCGGGGAGCTGTTTTTT CASSLARRGVPTGELFF
once TRBJ2-3 TRBV6-5 . TGTGCCAGCAGTTACTCGATAGATACGCAGTATTTT CASSYSIDTQYF
. TRBJ2-3 TRBV7-9 . TGTGCCAGCAGCCTTAATCAGGGCACAGATACGCAGTATTTT CASSLNQGTDTQYF
few TRBJ1-6 TRBV6-1 . TGTGCCAGCAGTGAGTCAGGGGATTCACCCCTCCACTTT CASSESGDSPLHF
. TRBJ2-7 TRBV5-8 TRBD1 TGTGCCAGCAGACAAGGGACAGGGTCCTACGAGCAGTACTTC CASRQGTGSYEQYF
. TRBJ1-5 TRBV28 . TGTGCCAGCAGAAGGAATCAGCCCCAGCATTTT CASRRNQPQHF
. TRBJ2-1 TRBV10-3 TRBD2 TGTGCCATCAGTATTGGCCCCATCGAACTAGCGGGGGCCCGCTACAATGAGCAGTTCTTC CAISIGPIELAGARYNEQFF
. TRBJ2-5 TRBV5-1 . TGCGCCAGCAGCCCGGACAGTCCTGGGGAGACCCAGTACTTC CASSPDSPGETQYF
few TRBJ2-1 TRBV7-6 TRBD1 TGTGCCAGCAGCCTCTCCCCGCGGACAGGGGTAATGGAGGAGCAGTTCTTC CASSLSPRTGVMEEQFF
. TRBJ2-2 TRBV5-1 . TGCGCCAGCCTTTTAGGTCCGTCCCTCGGGGAGCTGTTTTTT CASLLGPSLGELFF
. TRBJ1-1 TRBV5-1 TRBD1 TGCGCCAGCAGCTCTTTGACAGGGGCCGCGAACACTGAAGCTTTCTTT CASSSLTGAANTEAFF
. TRBJ1-5 TRBV19 TRBD1 TGTGCCAGTACCTCGGACAGGTATCAGCCCCAGCATTTT CASTSDRYQPQHF
. TRBJ1-3 TRBV9 TRBD1 TGTGCCAGCAGCTCCCAGGGGGCCACTGGAAACACCATATATTTT CASSSQGATGNTIYF
few TRBJ1-2 TRBV19 . TGTGCCAGTAGTATACTGGCCGGTTATGGCTACACCTTC CASSILAGYGYTF
. TRBJ1-1 TRBV11-2 . TGTGCCAGCAGCCCCCGTATTGTAGGAACTGAAGCTTTCTTT CASSPRIVGTEAFF
. TRBJ2-1 TRBV9 TRBD2 TGTGCCAGCAGCGTAGGTCTAGCGGCCTACAATGAGCAGTTCTTC CASSVGLAAYNEQFF
. TRBJ1-3 TRBV5-6 . TGTGCCAGCAGCCCCGGCAGGACAGTCTTTGGAAACACCATATATTTT CASSPGRTVFGNTIYF
. TRBJ1-1 TRBV6-5 . TGTGCCAGCCTCCTTGGGGGGGCTGCTTTCTTT CASLLGGAAFF
. TRBJ2-5 TRBV10-3 . TGTGCCATCAGTGAGTCTCCGGGTCAAGAGACCCAGTACTTC CAISESPGQETQYF
. TRBJ2-5 TRBV28 . TGTGCCAGCAGTTCCTCGACAGACTCCCCACAAGAGACCCAGTACTTC CASSSSTDSPQETQYF
. TRBJ2-5 TRBV9 TRBD2 TGTGCCAGCAGCCCCCCTCGGAGCGGGGGGATTGGAGAGACCCAGTACTTC CASSPPRSGGIGETQYF
. TRBJ1-6 TRBV28 TRBD1 TGTGCCAGCAGTTTATGGACAGGGGTTAGGAATTCACCCCTCCACTTT CASSLWTGVRNSPLHF